This TCR beta chain was profiled in a study of blood T cell repertoires in COVID-19. About the study: Material from acute and convalescent COVID-19 was sourced from the United States, Italy and Spain. Sources were T cells, B-cell-depleted T cells, or PBMCs; the material itself was cDNA or gDNA.

In the authors' workflow: It was from reference gene primer amplification that nucleated cell counts were estimated. Sequencing was performed with immunoSEQ multiplex PCR; in TCRdb, only in-frame clones are kept and a portion is missing. V and J calls and clone size are copied from that table; D and trimming were computed from the DNA. The sample has 110,000 to 150,000 clones, over 80% seen once. The V gene's germline CDR1 is GTSNPN and CDR2 SVGIG (reference sequence). The V end lost 4 bases, the J end lost 7 bases, and 11 bases lay between the germline ends. CDR3 length: 12 residues. The sequence was obtained from a woman aged 80 or older with acute or convalescent COVID-19. This chain connects TRBV30 to TRBJ1-5; D is possibly TRBD1 (6 bases). The sample comprised peripheral blood. The CDR3 here is CAWTQGAQPQHF. CDR3 DNA sequence: TGTGCCTGGACACAGGGTGCGCAGCCCCAGCATTTT.